A single sample is the source of the 10 T cell receptor beta chains below, sequenced in a study of T cells in Graves' hyperthyroidism and ophthalmopathy. From RNA transcripts, TCR beta CDR3 regions were amplified. Initially, a first-round RT-PCR of the TCR CDR3 employed the HTBI primer set. One entry per CDR3 protein results from TCRdb running MiXCR on the multiplex PCR reads. The sample holds about 500,000 distinct CDR3 sequences; approximately 15% are singletons and the top ten take 15% to 20%. Sequenced sample: blood. The receptors were sampled from a woman between 18 and 29 years old with Graves' hyperthyroidism.

Remarks on this clonotype: One end of the junction is discordant with germline, which a read error may explain. The V gene is TRBV10-3, the J gene TRBJ2-3; TRBD2 might be the D (5 bases). The germline gives CDR1 ENHRY, CDR2 SYGVKD. The CDR3 runs to 12 residues. The CDR3 DNA sequence: TGTGCCATCAGTGAGGCGGGTCTCTCGGCGGATTTT. This translates into CAISEAGLSADF.

This clonotype was seen many times. The chain joins TRBV30 to TRBJ1-2, with D maybe TRBD1 (5 bases). CDR1 and CDR2 from the germline V gene are GTSNPN and SVGIG (reference sequence). V was cut by 0 bases and J by 0 bases, with 8 bases left in between. This CDR3 has 14 amino acids. The CDR3 coding sequence is TGTGCCTGGAGTGTACGCAGGGCTAACTATGGCTACACCTTC. It specifies CAWSVRRANYGYTF.

The genes are TRBV5-1 and TRBJ2-5; D possibly uses TRBD1 or TRBD2 (7 bases each). Trimming removed 3 bases at V and 4 bases at J, with 16 bases between. Per the germline V gene, CDR1 is SGHRS and CDR2 is YFSETQ. There are 15 residues in the CDR3. The CDR3 here is CASSSGGQSGETQYF. The CDR3 nucleotides are TGCGCCAGCAGCTCGGGGGGACAGTCGGGAGAGACCCAGTACTTC.

Many counts were recorded for this clonotype. V gene TRBV27 combines with J gene TRBJ2-1; TRBD2 is a possible D gene (5 bases). Per germline, CDR1 MNHEY and CDR2 SMNVEV (reference sequence). The length of the CDR3 is 17 residues. V dropped 5 bases and J dropped 0 bases, with 17 bases sitting between them. The CDR3: CASSTQTGGHSYNEQFF. CDR3 in DNA: TGTGCCAGCAGTACCCAGACCGGAGGCCACTCCTACAATGAGCAGTTCTTC.

This clonotype was seen more than once but under ten times. The chain has TRBV19 and TRBJ2-1; possibly TRBD2 for D (6 bases). V gave up 3 bases and J gave up 1 base, with 13 bases separating them. This CDR3 comprises 16 residues. Germline V gives CDR1 LNHDA, CDR2 SQIVND (reference sequence). This CDR3 is CASSIYGGASYNEQFF. In nucleotides, the CDR3 is TGTGCCAGTAGTATCTACGGGGGAGCTTCCTACAATGAGCAGTTCTTC.

At least ten counts were recorded for this clonotype. This chain uses TRBV6-1 with TRBJ1-5; 11 nucleotides agree with TRBD1. The CDR3 is made up of 15 amino acids. Germline CDR1 reads MNHNS; CDR2 reads SASEGT. V shed 6 bases, J shed 9 bases, and the junction held 10 bases outside the gene matches. CDR3 amino acids: CASRPDGTGGRPQHF. Written as DNA, the CDR3 is TGTGCCAGCAGACCCGACGGGACAGGGGGTAGGCCCCAGCATTTT.

This clonotype has a count of ten or more. In nucleotides, the CDR3 is TGTGCCAGCAGCTTACGGGGACTAGCGGGAGAAGGTGAGCAGTTCTTC. This sequence encodes CASSLRGLAGEGEQFF. V and J are TRBV11-2 and TRBJ2-1, with 14 bases identical to TRBD2. In germline, CDR1 is SGHAT, CDR2 FQNNGV. CDR3 length: 16 amino acids. Losses at the gene ends were 2 bases for V and 9 bases for J; bases not matched to a gene: 6.

This clonotype was recorded many times. The chain has TRBV6-1 and TRBJ2-7; D is unresolved. V dropped 6 bases and J dropped 2 bases, with 8 bases sitting between them. The CDR3 is made up of 12 amino acids. Germline CDR1 and CDR2: MNHNS and SASEGT. CDR3 sequence reads: CASRLTAYEQYF. CDR3 coding DNA: TGTGCCAGCAGACTAACAGCCTACGAGCAGTACTTC.

CDR3 nucleotides: TGTGCCAGCAGCCAAGAATACGGGATCGGGGAGCTGTTTTTT. Protein sequence: CASSQEYGIGELFF. The chain has TRBV14 and TRBJ2-2, with a tentative D call TRBD2 (5 bases). Trimming cost V 0 bases and J 7 bases, with 9 bases left between them. The CDR3 consists of 14 residues. From germline, CDR1 is SGHDN and CDR2 FVKESK. Drawing the rest from reference TRBV14 and TRBJ2-2, the complete variable domain is EAGVTQFPSHSVIEKGQTVTLRCDPISGHDNLYWYRRVMGKEIKFLLHFVKESKQDESGMPNNRFLAERTGGTYSTLKVQPAELEDSGVYFCASSQEYGIGELFFGEGSRLTVL.

Comment on this clonotype: As the CDR3 is not closed by the conserved phenylalanine or tryptophan, this likely results from a read error. The chain couples TRBV30 to TRBJ1-3; TRBD1 agrees at 7 bases. With V trimmed by 7 bases and J by 2 bases, 5 bases remained unmatched. Germline assignment: CDR1 GTSNPN and CDR2 SVGIG (reference sequence). The length of the CDR3 is 13 residues. The CDR3 sequence is CAYDRETGNTIYV. The CDR3 region has the DNA TGTGCCTACGACAGGGAGACTGGAAACACCATATATGTT.